These 18 T cell receptor beta chains were all obtained from the same sample, sequenced in a study of blood T cell repertoires in COVID-19. Assay used: immunoSEQ multiplex PCR; TCRdb lists only in-frame clones, some missing. The sample has approximately 120,000 clones, about 88% seen once. Sequences were obtained from peripheral blood. These receptors originate from a human donor in a cohort sampled during active COVID-19.

The rearrangement joins TRBV5-6 to TRBJ2-7; 9 positions agree with TRBD2. With 2 bases clipped from V and 2 bases from J, the junction kept 2 bases outside the gene matches. CDR1 and CDR2 (germline): SGHDT, YYEEEE. This CDR3 comprises 14 residues. The CDR3 DNA follows: TGTGCCAGCAGCTTCGCGGGAGGGCCCTACGAGCAGTACTTC. Translated: CASSFAGGPYEQYF.

The rearrangement links TRBV28 to TRBJ1-4, with TRBD1 matching over 8 bases. The junction had 11 bases not matched to a gene; V was cut back by 5 bases and J by 6 bases. Germline V CDR1 and CDR2: MDHEN, SYDVKM. The CDR3 loop spans 16 amino acids. The CDR3 is CASSTTGGSNDEKLFF. As DNA, the CDR3 is TGTGCCAGCAGTACCACAGGGGGTTCCAACGATGAAAAACTGTTTTTT.

The rearrangement joins TRBV28 to TRBJ1-5; a weak D match, TRBD1 (6 bases). The CDR3 covers 13 residues. In germline, CDR1 is MDHEN, CDR2 SYDVKM. V was cut by 8 bases and J by 8 bases, with 16 bases left in between. CDR3 region: CASGHRVEKPQHF. The CDR3, as DNA: TGTGCCAGCGGACACAGGGTCGAGAAGCCCCAGCATTTT.

The rearrangement links TRBV7-9 to TRBJ2-1; weak D call: TRBD1 (6 bases). This CDR3 is 15 amino acids long. In germline, CDR1 is SEHNR, CDR2 FQNEAQ (reference sequence). V lost 4 bases to trimming and J lost 9 bases, with 19 bases between them. The CDR3 coding sequence is TGTGCCAGCAGCTCACAGGGTTATCCATTGGGTGAGCAGTTCTTC. Translation: CASSSQGYPLGEQFF.

V is TRBV5-6 and J is TRBJ1-1; D is perhaps TRBD1 (5 bases). Germline assignment: CDR1 SGHDT and CDR2 YYEEEE. The ends were cut back, 7 bases at V and 8 bases at J, with 15 bases in the middle. This CDR3 comprises 12 residues. The CDR3 loop is CASHWQGGEAFF. DNA of the CDR3: TGTGCCAGCCACTGGCAGGGTGGCGAAGCTTTCTTT.

The chain joins TRBV7-9 to TRBJ1-6, with 7 bases fitting TRBD1. The CDR3 has 14 residues. V gave up 5 bases and J gave up 5 bases; unmatched junction bases: 3. Germline CDR1 and CDR2: SEHNR and FQNEAQ (reference sequence). The chain's CDR3 is CASSPTGNNSPLHF. The DNA for the CDR3 is TGTGCCAGCAGCCCGACAGGGAATAATTCACCCCTCCACTTT. Supplemented by reference TRBV7-9 and TRBJ1-6, the full variable domain reads DTGVSQNPRHKITKRGQNVTFRCDPISEHNRLYWYRQTLGQGPEFLTYFQNEAQLEKSRLLSDRFSAERPKGSFSTLEIQRTEQGDSAMYLCASSPTGNNSPLHFGNGTRLTVT.

This clone has just a few counts. The chain recombines TRBV29-1 with TRBJ2-1; D ambiguous. Germline loops: CDR1 SQVTM, CDR2 ANQGSEA. The CDR3 is made up of 10 amino acids. V was pared by 6 bases and J by 7 bases, with 7 bases between. CDR3 sequence (DNA): TGCAGCGTCGCGAGGAATGAGCAGTTCTTC. Residues: CSVARNEQFF.

A few counts support this clone. The chain recombines TRBV2 with TRBJ2-7; D is possibly TRBD2 (5 bases). The V gene lost 5 bases and the J gene lost 9 bases, with 17 bases spanning the gap. Per germline, CDR1 SNHLY and CDR2 FYNNEI. The CDR3 contains 13 residues. The CDR3 loop is CASSYTGLDSQYF. CDR3 sequence (DNA): TGTGCCAGCAGTTATACTGGACTGGACTCGCAGTACTTC.

This clone was counted between two and nine times. The chain has TRBV9 and TRBJ2-7; 8 nucleotides match TRBD1. This CDR3 is built from 15 residues. The V gene's germline CDR1 is SGDLS and CDR2 YYNGEE. Trimming removed 3 bases from V and 1 base from J; junction bases left unmatched: 6. The CDR3 loop is CASSARDRPSYEQYF. DNA of the CDR3: TGTGCCAGCAGCGCTCGGGACAGGCCATCCTACGAGCAGTACTTC.

This clone was seen a single time. The CDR3 region is CASSEMDSQEQFF. DNA for the CDR3: TGTGCCAGCAGTGAAATGGACTCCCAGGAGCAGTTCTTC. This chain uses TRBV2 with TRBJ2-1, with a possible D match to TRBD2 (5 bases). Deletions cut 2 bases from V and 10 bases from J, with 12 bases between. Germline CDR1 is SNHLY and CDR2 is FYNNEI. The CDR3 runs to 13 residues.

This chain joins TRBV21-1 and TRBJ2-7; the table's D gene call, TRBD1, was not cross checked with the DNA. TRBV21-1 is noted as a pseudogene. This CDR3 region has 13 residues. The CDR3 loop reads CASSTFQGYEQYF. The CDR3 DNA sequence: TGTGCCAGCAGCACGTTTCAGGGCTACGAGCAGTACTTC.

The chain couples TRBV19 to TRBJ2-1; 9 positions agree with TRBD2. The CDR3 totals 15 residues. The V segment lost 3 bases and the J segment 6 bases; nucleotides outside the gene matches: 6. Per the germline V gene, CDR1 is LNHDA and CDR2 is SQIVND (reference sequence). The CDR3 DNA sequence: TGTGCCAGTAGTATCCTAGGTAGCGGGAGCAATGAGCAGTTCTTC. This codes for CASSILGSGSNEQFF.

The rearrangement joins TRBV24-1 to TRBJ2-5, with a weak D call TRBD2 (6 bases). CDR1 KGHDR and CDR2 SFDVKD come from the germline V gene. This CDR3 has 14 amino acids. Trimming left V 3 bases short and J 5 bases short, with 12 bases between. This CDR3 reads CATSDRRGGETQYF. The CDR3 nucleotides are TGTGCCACCAGTGATCGGAGGGGCGGCGAGACCCAGTACTTC.

The chain carries TRBV5-8 and TRBJ1-5; TRBD1 is a possible D gene (6 bases). CDR3 length: 16 residues. Germline CDR1 and CDR2: SGHTS and YDEGEE. V lost 0 bases and J 9 bases, leaving 19 bases between the germline ends. In DNA, the CDR3 is TGTGCCAGCAGCTTGGCGGACAGCTCTCTAGGATCGCCCCAGCATTTT. Residues: CASSLADSSLGSPQHF.

The chain joins TRBV18 to TRBJ1-3, with unresolved D. Trimming took 6 bases from V and 0 from J, leaving 18 bases between them. CDR3 size: 17 residues. Germline lookup yields CDR1 KGHSH and CDR2 LQKENI. In DNA, the CDR3 is TGTGCCAGCTCCCCCCCGGGAGGGCCGGGCTCTGGAAACACCATATATTTT. Its translation is CASSPPGGPGSGNTIYF.

This clone was detected a few times. V and J are TRBV7-9 and TRBJ1-3, with D possibly matching TRBD1 (5 bases). The CDR3 spans 18 residues. The V end lost 0 bases, the J end lost 11 bases, and 26 bases lay between the germline ends. CDR1 and CDR2 (germline): SEHNR, FQNEAQ (reference sequence). As DNA, the CDR3 is TGTGCCAGCAGCTTAGCTATAGGGCCCGACTCTCTGGAAGGGGCCATATATTTT. Residues: CASSLAIGPDSLEGAIYF. The whole variable domain, remainder taken from reference TRBV7-9 and TRBJ1-3, is DTGVSQNPRHKITKRGQNVTFRCDPISEHNRLYWYRQTLGQGPEFLTYFQNEAQLEKSRLLSDRFSAERPKGSFSTLEIQRTEQGDSAMYLCASSLAIGPDSLEGAIYFGEGSWLTVV.

In its sample, this clone was seen once. The chain links TRBV11-2 to TRBJ1-1; 7 nucleotides match TRBD1. V trimming: 6 bases; J trimming: 5 bases; junction bases outside the gene matches: 12. The CDR3 contains 15 residues. CDR1 and CDR2 from the germline V gene are SGHAT and FQNNGV. The CDR3 DNA reads TGTGCCAGCAGAAGTTTCGAGGGGGCGCGGACTGAAGCTTTCTTT. Translating gives CASRSFEGARTEAFF. Full variable domain (outside the CDR3, taken from reference TRBV11-2 and TRBJ1-1): EAGVAQSPRYKIIEKRQSVAFWCNPISGHATLYWYQQILGQGPKLLIQFQNNGVVDDSQLPKDRFSAERLKGVDSTLKIQPAKLEDSAVYLCASRSFEGARTEAFFGQGTRLTVV.

The genes are TRBV10-2 and TRBJ2-7, with a tentative D call TRBD2 (6 bases). The CDR3 contains 15 residues. V lost 6 bases and J lost 3, with 18 bases in between. Germline CDR1 and CDR2: WSHSY and SAAADI. In DNA, the CDR3 is TGCGCCAGCAGCACCAGCGGGTTGGGCCTCTACGAGCAGTACTTC. The encoded protein is CASSTSGLGLYEQYF.